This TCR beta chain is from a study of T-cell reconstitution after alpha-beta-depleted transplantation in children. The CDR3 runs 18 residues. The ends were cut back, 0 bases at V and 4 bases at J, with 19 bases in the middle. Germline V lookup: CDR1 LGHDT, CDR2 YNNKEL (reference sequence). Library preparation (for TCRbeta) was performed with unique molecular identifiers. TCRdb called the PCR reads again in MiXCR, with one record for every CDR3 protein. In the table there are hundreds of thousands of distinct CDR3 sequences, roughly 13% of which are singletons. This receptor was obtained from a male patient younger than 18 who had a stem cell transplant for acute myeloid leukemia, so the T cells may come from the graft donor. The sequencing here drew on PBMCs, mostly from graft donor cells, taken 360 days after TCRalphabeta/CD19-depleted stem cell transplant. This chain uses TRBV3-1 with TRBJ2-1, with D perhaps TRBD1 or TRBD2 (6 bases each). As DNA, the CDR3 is TGTGCCAGCAGCCAAGAAGGATCCCCCGCGGGACAATACAATGAGCAGTTCTTC. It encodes CASSQEGSPAGQYNEQFF.